This TCR beta chain came from a study of cytomegalovirus exposure and HLA in healthy donors. Notes on the study in general: The CMV antigen specificity of three CMV-associated chains was confirmed through in vitro analysis.

The PCR contained 60 Vbeta and 13 Jbeta primers. Sequencing used immunoSEQ multiplex PCR; TCRdb keeps in-frame clones, though not all of them. The table has approximately 160,000 clones, about four fifths seen once. The donors comprised healthy bone marrow donors. The CDR3 covers 13 residues. V lost 4 bases, J lost 8 bases, and 10 bases stayed unmatched. Germline CDR1 and CDR2: GTSNPN and SVGIG (reference sequence). A note on this clone: No antigen is known for it.

The clonotype originates from a man aged 25-45 years in good health and CMV-seropositive. The specimen sequenced was PBMCs. V and J are TRBV30 and TRBJ1-2; 7 nucleotides line up with TRBD1. CDR3 region: CAWKGGPRGGYTF. The CDR3 DNA is TGTGCCTGGAAAGGGGGCCCAAGGGGAGGCTACACCTTC.